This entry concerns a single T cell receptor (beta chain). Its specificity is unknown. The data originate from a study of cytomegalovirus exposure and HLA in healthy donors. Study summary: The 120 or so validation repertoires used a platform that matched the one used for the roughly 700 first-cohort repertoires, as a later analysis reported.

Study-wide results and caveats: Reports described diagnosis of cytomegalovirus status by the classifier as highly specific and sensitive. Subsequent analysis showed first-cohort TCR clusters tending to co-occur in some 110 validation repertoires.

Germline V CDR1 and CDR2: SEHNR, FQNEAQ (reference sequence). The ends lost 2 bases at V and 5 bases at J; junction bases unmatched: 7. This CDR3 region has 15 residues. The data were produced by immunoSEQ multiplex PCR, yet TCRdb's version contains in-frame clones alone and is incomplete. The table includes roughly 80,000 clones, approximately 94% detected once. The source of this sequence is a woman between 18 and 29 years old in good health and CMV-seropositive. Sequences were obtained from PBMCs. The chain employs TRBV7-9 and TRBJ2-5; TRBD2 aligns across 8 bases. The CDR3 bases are TGTGCCAGCAGCTTACGGGGGGGGCTGGGGGAGACCCAGTACTTC. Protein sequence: CASSLRGGLGETQYF.